The 21 T cell receptor beta chains presented below share a single source sample, sequenced in a study of early T cells in non-severe SARS-CoV-2 infection. TCRdb analysed the 5' RACE reads with MiXCR anew, one entry per CDR3 protein. This table has more than 60,000 distinct CDR3 sequences, more than 4% appearing once. What was sequenced was whole blood. The receptors stem from an adult who was a healthcare worker with PCR-confirmed SARS-CoV-2 infection or an uninfected control (not recorded which).

Ten or more counts support this clonotype. The V gene is TRBV5-1, the J gene TRBJ2-7; TRBD1 matches 7 bases. Germline lookup yields CDR1 SGHRS and CDR2 YFSETQ. J was trimmed by 2 bases and V by 1 base; bases with no gene match: 6. CDR3 size: 15 residues. The CDR3 DNA reads as TGCGCCAGCAGCTTGCAAACAGGGGCAACCTACGAGCAGTACTTC. Amino acid sequence: CASSLQTGATYEQYF.

This clonotype was observed a few times. This rearrangement joins TRBV7-9 to TRBJ2-1; D gene unclear. Trimming shortened V by 5 bases and J by 6 bases, and 8 bases separated the two germline ends. Germline CDR1 and CDR2: SEHNR and FQNEAQ (reference sequence). The CDR3 totals 12 residues. The CDR3 bases are TGTGCCAGCAGCCGATCATTCAATGAGCAGTTCTTC. It specifies CASSRSFNEQFF.

This clonotype was recorded many times. The chain employs TRBV20-1 and TRBJ2-7; 7 bases fit TRBD1. The junction had 10 bases not matched to a gene; V was cut back by 5 bases and J by 6 bases. Per the germline V gene, CDR1 is DFQATT and CDR2 is SNEGSKA (reference sequence). The CDR3 sequence is 13 residues long. CDR3 sequence reads: CSAVDREISEQYF. The CDR3 DNA reads TGCAGTGCTGTCGACAGGGAGATTTCCGAGCAGTACTTC.

This clonotype was observed many times. V usage is TRBV20-1 and J usage is TRBJ2-2; 8 bases map to TRBD2. After removal of 0 bases from V and 6 bases from J, the junction contained 6 bases not matched to a gene. Germline V gene sequence: CDR1 DFQATT, CDR2 SNEGSKA (reference sequence). The CDR3 length is 15 residues. CDR3 coding DNA: TGCAGTGCTAGAGATTTCGGACTAGCCCCCGGGGAGCTGTTTTTT. This translates into CSARDFGLAPGELFF.

This clonotype was counted ten times or more. The CDR3 reads CASRRDREPYYEQYF. CDR3 bases: TGTGCCAGCAGGCGGGACAGAGAACCATACTACGAGCAGTACTTC. V and J are TRBV7-2 and TRBJ2-7, with D maybe TRBD1 (7 bases). V lost 6 bases, J lost 3 bases, and 18 bases lay in between. Germline assignment: CDR1 SGHTA and CDR2 FQGNSA. This CDR3 has 15 residues.

The rearrangement links TRBV15 to TRBJ2-4, with 16 positions matching TRBD2. The CDR3 loop spans 17 amino acids. V shed 3 bases, J shed 2 bases, and the junction held 1 base outside the gene matches. In germline, CDR1 is LNHNV, CDR2 YYDKDF (reference sequence). CDR3 nucleotide sequence: TGTGCCACCAGCAGGGGACTAGCGGGAGGGACCAAAAACATTCAGTACTTC. Encoded protein: CATSRGLAGGTKNIQYF. Using reference TRBV15 and TRBJ2-4 for the parts outside the CDR3, the full variable domain is DAMVIQNPRYQVTQFGKPVTLSCSQTLNHNVMYWYQQKSSQAPKLLFHYYDKDFNNEADTPDNFQSRRPNTSFCFLDIRSPGLGDTAMYLCATSRGLAGGTKNIQYFGAGTRLSVL.

This clonotype was observed a handful of times. The CDR3 sequence is CATSRLSEGITGELFF. The CDR3, as DNA: TGTGCCACCAGCAGACTCTCGGAGGGCATCACCGGGGAGCTGTTTTTT. The V call is TRBV15, the J call TRBJ2-2, with D maybe TRBD2 (6 bases). Trimming removed 2 bases at V and 4 bases at J, with 14 bases between. The CDR3 extends over 16 amino acids. The germline CDR1 and CDR2 sequences are LNHNV and YYDKDF (reference sequence).

This clonotype was counted at least ten times. The gene calls are TRBV20-1 and TRBJ1-6; possibly TRBD1 for D (5 bases). V was clipped by 5 bases and J by 11 bases, with 10 bases between them. The germline gives CDR1 DFQATT, CDR2 SNEGSKA (reference sequence). The CDR3 is 11 amino acids. The CDR3 DNA reads as TGCAGTGCTGGGGGTGGGACACCCCTCCACTTT. Protein: CSAGGGTPLHF.

This clonotype was recorded at least ten times. This sequence joins TRBV7-9 and TRBJ2-4, with TRBD1 identical over 8 bases. This CDR3 region has 15 residues. V was pared by 3 bases and J by 1 base, with 2 bases of the junction left unmatched. Germline CDR1 and CDR2: SEHNR and FQNEAQ (reference sequence). CDR3 DNA: TGTGCCAGCAGCTTGGACAGGGCGGCCAAAAACATTCAGTACTTC. Protein: CASSLDRAAKNIQYF. The full variable domain, rest sourced from reference TRBV7-9 and TRBJ2-4, is DTGVSQNPRHKITKRGQNVTFRCDPISEHNRLYWYRQTLGQGPEFLTYFQNEAQLEKSRLLSDRFSAERPKGSFSTLEIQRTEQGDSAMYLCASSLDRAAKNIQYFGAGTRLSVL.

This clonotype was found a few times. J is TRBJ2-1 and V is TRBV6-5; 12 positions agree with TRBD2. J lost 7 bases, V lost 4 bases, and 2 bases had no gene match. The CDR3 consists of 14 residues. Germline V lookup: CDR1 MNHEY, CDR2 SVGAGI. This CDR3 reads CASSSSGGANEQFF. CDR3 bases: TGTGCCAGCAGTTCTAGCGGGGGGGCGAATGAGCAGTTCTTC.

Ten or more counts support this clonotype. This chain uses TRBV18 with TRBJ2-3; 10 bases are a match to TRBD1. The ends lost 3 bases at V and 1 base at J; junction bases unmatched: 4. This CDR3 is built from 16 residues. In germline, CDR1 is KGHSH, CDR2 LQKENI. CDR3 sequence: CASSPTGTGGTDTQYF. CDR3 DNA sequence: TGTGCCAGCTCACCTACCGGGACAGGGGGCACAGATACGCAGTATTTT.

This chain connects TRBV7-2 to TRBJ2-7, with TRBD1 matching 8 bases. Per the germline V gene, CDR1 is SGHTA and CDR2 is FQGNSA. Losses at the gene ends were 5 bases for V and 13 bases for J; bases not matched to a gene: 13. The CDR3 contains 13 residues. CDR3 sequence reads: CASSPTTGASFYF. In DNA, the CDR3 is TGTGCCAGCAGCCCGACGACAGGGGCGTCTTTCTACTTC.

This sequence joins TRBV3-1 and TRBJ1-1; TRBD1 is a possible D gene (6 bases). Trimming removed 1 base at V and 11 bases at J, with 17 bases between. This CDR3 is built from 14 residues. Per the germline V gene, CDR1 is LGHDT and CDR2 is YNNKEL (reference sequence). The CDR3 DNA sequence: TGTGCCAGCAGCCAAGGTTGGGGGGACATTCGGGCTTTCTTT. It is translated as CASSQGWGDIRAFF.

This clonotype was recorded at least ten times. This sequence joins TRBV9 and TRBJ2-7, with D possibly TRBD2 on 6 matching bases. Trimming left V 3 bases short and J 0 bases short, with 7 bases between. This CDR3 spans 13 amino acids. Germline lookup yields CDR1 SGDLS and CDR2 YYNGEE. Here the CDR3 DNA reads TGTGCCAGCAGCGCGGGGGACTCCTACGAGCAGTACTTC. Translated: CASSAGDSYEQYF. The entire variable domain, with the rest obtained from reference TRBV9 and TRBJ2-7, is as follows: DSGVTQTPKHLITATGQRVTLRCSPRSGDLSVYWYQQSLDQGLQFLIQYYNGEERAKGNILERFSAQQFPDLHSELNLSSLELGDSALYFCASSAGDSYEQYFGPGTRLTVT.

This chain links TRBV11-1 with TRBJ2-1; no definite D call. The germline CDR1 and CDR2 sequences are SGHAT and FQDESV (reference sequence). The ends were cut back, 5 bases at V and 5 bases at J, with 10 bases in the middle. The CDR3 runs to 13 residues. DNA for the CDR3: TGTGCCAGCAGCCCCCCCCCGAACAATGAGCAGTTCTTC. Protein sequence: CASSPPPNNEQFF.

This clonotype came up a few times. V gene TRBV29-1 combines with J gene TRBJ2-1, with 14 positions matching TRBD2. V dropped 5 bases and J dropped 9; count of bases not matched to a gene: 3. Germline loops: CDR1 SQVTM, CDR2 ANQGSEA. The CDR3 loop spans 13 amino acids. As DNA, the CDR3 is TGCAGCGTTCGACTAGCGGGAGGGGGTGAGCAGTTCTTC. This gives the protein CSVRLAGGGEQFF.

The chain couples TRBV20-1 to TRBJ2-4; TRBD1 is a possible D gene (6 bases). Looked up from germline, CDR1 is DFQATT and CDR2 is SNEGSKA (reference sequence). The ends were cut back, 6 bases at V and 0 bases at J, with 24 bases in the middle. This CDR3 has 18 residues. The CDR3 sequence is CSAPTDHRAKGAKNIQYF. The DNA for the CDR3 is TGCAGTGCCCCGACCGACCACAGGGCCAAGGGAGCCAAAAACATTCAGTACTTC.

This clonotype was detected ten times or more. The chain links TRBV19 to TRBJ1-5; D is undetermined. This CDR3 has 15 residues. Germline-derived CDR1 and CDR2 are LNHDA and SQIVND (reference sequence). V gave up 3 bases and J gave up 2 bases, with 11 bases separating them. The chain's CDR3 is CASSIPPTGNQPQHF. The CDR3 coding sequence is TGTGCCAGTAGTATCCCCCCCACGGGCAATCAGCCCCAGCATTTT.

This clonotype was recorded at least ten times. The rearrangement links TRBV7-9 to TRBJ2-7; 7 nucleotides align to TRBD1. The germline V gene encodes CDR1 SEHNR and CDR2 FQNEAQ (reference sequence). The CDR3 totals 13 residues. The ends lost 11 bases at V and 0 bases at J; junction bases unmatched: 7. CDR3 in DNA: TGTGCCGGCTCGGGACAGAACTCCTACGAGCAGTACTTC. It specifies CAGSGQNSYEQYF.

The chain employs TRBV7-2 and TRBJ2-5, with 9 positions matching TRBD1. Germline CDR1 SGHTA, CDR2 FQGNSA. The CDR3 loop spans 14 amino acids. The trim removed 1 base at V and 5 bases at J, leaving 2 bases unmatched. The CDR3 DNA is TGTGCCAGCAGCTTAGACAGGGGGCTGGAGACCCAGTACTTC. Its protein is CASSLDRGLETQYF. The variable domain in full, with the rest retrieved from reference TRBV7-2 and TRBJ2-5, is GAGVSQSPSNKVTEKGKDVELRCDPISGHTALYWYRQSLGQGLEFLIYFQGNSAPDKSGLPSDRFSAERTGGSVSTLTIQRTQQEDSAVYLCASSLDRGLETQYFGPGTRLLVL.

This clonotype occurred many times. The rearrangement uses TRBV5-5 and TRBJ1-1; D gene uncertain. Germline V gives CDR1 SGHKS, CDR2 YYEKEE (reference sequence). V lost 1 base, J lost 6 bases, and 13 bases lay in between. The CDR3 totals 14 residues. CDR3 coding DNA: TGTGCCAGCAGCTTGACGCCGGCGGGCGCTGAAGCTTTCTTT. Translating gives CASSLTPAGAEAFF. The variable domain in full, completed from reference TRBV5-5 and TRBJ1-1, reads DAGVTQSPTHLIKTRGQQVTLRCSPISGHKSVSWYQQVLGQGPQFIFQYYEKEERGRGNFPDRFSARQFPNYSSELNVNALLLGDSALYLCASSLTPAGAEAFFGQGTRLTVV.